This TCR beta chain was identified during a study of CD8+CD57+ T cells in acquired aplastic anemia. About the study: DNA per sorted CD4+ or CD8+ sample ranged about 0.2 to 30 ug, averaging roughly 3.2 ug. Points from the study as a whole: Patients shared under 30 CD8+ CDR3 sequences with controls.

Before being chosen for sequencing, patients had shown CD8+CD57+ cell expansion by flow cytometry. Concerning this clonotype itself: Its cognate antigen is unknown.

Investigators profiled TCR beta VDJ and CDR3 from genomic DNA template. TCRdb recomputed calls from the reads with MiXCR, one row per CDR3 protein. The table lists hundreds of thousands of distinct CDR3 sequences, more than 25% of them singletons. The CDR3 contains 17 residues. The germline gives CDR1 ENHRY, CDR2 SYGVKD. Trimming stripped 10 bases from V and 7 bases from J, with 28 bases between. Sequenced sample: sorted CD4+, CD8+, or CD8+CD57+ T cells (not recorded which) from PBMCs. The V call is TRBV10-3, the J call TRBJ2-2; D may match TRBD1 or TRBD2 (5 bases each). This receptor was identified in a human donor with aplastic anemia. The CDR3 protein is CASTILQSGALDGELFF. Written as DNA, the CDR3 is TGTGCCAGCACTATCCTCCAATCCGGGGCTCTTGACGGGGAGCTGTTTTTT.